These 26 T cell receptor beta chains originate from one sample sequenced in a study of T cells in Graves' hyperthyroidism and ophthalmopathy. TCR beta CDR3 sequences were amplified from RNA transcripts. Initially, a first-round RT-PCR of the TCR CDR3 employed the HTBI primer set. TCRdb independently ran MiXCR on the multiplex PCR reads; one entry per CDR3 protein. The repertoire includes 450,000 to 650,000 distinct CDR3 sequences, roughly 20% of them detected once, and roughly 29% sits in the top ten. Sequenced sample: blood. The receptors shown here come from a man between 18 and 35 years old with Graves' hyperthyroidism.

The chain links TRBV12-3 or TRBV12-4 to TRBJ1-5; no clear D. CDR3 length: 12 residues. V lost 5 bases to trimming and J lost 9 bases, with 11 bases between them. The CDR3 sequence is CASSPARRPQHF. CDR3 coding DNA: TGTGCCAGCAGTCCCGCCCGGCGGCCCCAGCATTTT.

This clonotype was detected ten times or more. V and J are TRBV27 and TRBJ2-7; TRBD1 aligns across 7 bases. From germline, CDR1 is MNHEY and CDR2 SMNVEV (reference sequence). This CDR3 contains 14 residues. V was clipped by 4 bases and J by 4 bases; unmatched bases: 7. The CDR3 sequence: CASSSRQGVYEQYF. Here the CDR3 DNA reads TGTGCCAGCAGTTCAAGGCAGGGGGTGTACGAGCAGTACTTC.

This clonotype was counted a few times. This may be a read error, as it is one base from a much larger clone. The CDR3 is CASSDGGSGNAEAFF. The CDR3 bases are TGTGCCAGCAGTGACGGGGGGTCGGGGAACGCTGAAGCTTTCTTT. The rearrangement joins TRBV2 to TRBJ1-1; D may be TRBD1 (5 bases). The CDR3 is 15 amino acids. Germline V gene sequence: CDR1 SNHLY, CDR2 FYNNEI.

This clonotype was found a few times. This chain links TRBV5-5 with TRBJ1-6; the D gene is possibly TRBD1 (5 bases). The CDR3 length is 15 residues. CDR1 is SGHKS, CDR2 YYEKEE, per germline (reference sequence). Trimming pared 4 bases from V and 7 bases from J, leaving 15 bases between. This chain's CDR3 is CASSLRGRGNSPLHF. CDR3 DNA sequence: TGTGCCAGCAGCCTCCGGGGCCGAGGGAATTCACCCCTCCACTTT.

This clonotype occurred many times. The V gene is TRBV5-1, the J gene TRBJ2-7; TRBD1 might be the D (6 bases). Germline CDR1 SGHRS, CDR2 YFSETQ. The CDR3 runs 14 residues. Trimming took off 0 bases at V and 3 bases at J, with 10 bases between the two ends. CDR3 sequence: CASSLDGQRYEQYF. CDR3 bases: TGCGCCAGCAGCTTGGATGGACAGCGCTACGAGCAGTACTTC.

A word on this clonotype: A clone one base away is much larger, so this may be a read error. The chain links TRBV11-2 to TRBJ2-4, with 7 bases that match TRBD1. Germline V gives CDR1 SGHAT, CDR2 FQNNGV. This CDR3 contains 16 residues. The CDR3 spells CASSSDRVVAKYIQYF. CDR3 bases: TGTGCCAGCAGCTCAGACAGGGTTGTGGCCAAATACATTCAGTACTTC.

This clonotype appeared many times. The rearrangement uses TRBV12-3 or TRBV12-4 and TRBJ1-1, with 9 nucleotides matching TRBD1. V trimming: 6 bases; J trimming: 3 bases; junction bases outside the gene matches: 17. The CDR3 contains 18 residues. CDR3 sequence (DNA): TGTGCCAGCAGGCCGCGCCGGGACAGGGTGGGGGGGCACACTGAAGCTTTCTTT. Translation gives CASRPRRDRVGGHTEAFF.

Many counts were recorded for this clonotype. CDR3 nucleotide sequence: TGTGCCACCAGTGATGCAACCGATGGCTACACCTTC. Amino acids: CATSDATDGYTF. V is TRBV24-1 and J is TRBJ1-2; D call uncertain. V lost 3 bases and J lost 6, with 7 bases in between. This CDR3 is 12 amino acids long. From germline, CDR1 is KGHDR and CDR2 SFDVKD.

This clonotype was observed many times. The chain recombines TRBV11-1 with TRBJ1-5; 9 bases align to TRBD1. Germline CDR1 is SGHAT and CDR2 is FQDESV (reference sequence). V lost 1 base and J lost 6; bases outside the gene matches: 10. The CDR3 totals 17 residues. For the CDR3, the DNA is TGTGCCAGCAGCTTAGACAGGGGGCTGAGCTCAGGTCAGCCCCAGCATTTT. This sequence encodes CASSLDRGLSSGQPQHF.

Of note for this clonotype: One end of the junction is discordant with germline, which a read error may explain. Here the CDR3 DNA reads TGTGCCAGCAGCTTATCTAGAGACTACGAGCAGGACTTC. This translates into CASSLSRDYEQDF. The V call is TRBV11-2, the J call TRBJ2-7; D is perhaps TRBD2 (5 bases). The CDR3 is made up of 13 amino acids. Germline V CDR1 and CDR2: SGHAT, FQNNGV.

At least ten counts were recorded for this clonotype. The J gene is TRBJ2-5, the V gene TRBV12-3 or TRBV12-4; D remains unclear. Trimming took 0 bases from V and 4 from J, leaving 3 bases between them. The CDR3 has 12 residues. The CDR3 DNA reads TGTGCCAGCAGTTTAGCTGCAGAGACCCAGTACTTC. It encodes CASSLAAETQYF.

Many counts were recorded for this clonotype. The chain employs TRBV30 and TRBJ2-7; 7 bases map to TRBD1. This CDR3 is built from 14 residues. Germline CDR1 is GTSNPN and CDR2 is SVGIG (reference sequence). The V segment lost 3 bases and the J segment 2 bases; nucleotides outside the gene matches: 7. The CDR3: CAWRDVDRAYEQYF. The DNA of the CDR3 is TGTGCCTGGAGGGACGTTGACAGGGCCTACGAGCAGTACTTC.

The J gene is TRBJ2-7, the V gene TRBV4-1, with D uncertain. V lost 2 bases, J lost 1 base, and 9 bases lay in between. Per germline, CDR1 MGHRA and CDR2 YSYEKL. CDR3 length: 14 amino acids. CDR3: CASSQSVLSYEQYF. The CDR3 DNA sequence: TGCGCCAGCAGCCAATCGGTCCTTTCCTACGAGCAGTACTTC.

The chain links TRBV18 to TRBJ2-5; D is possibly TRBD1 or TRBD2 (6 bases each). Germline CDR1 KGHSH, CDR2 LQKENI. V lost 6 bases to trimming and J lost 2 bases, with 19 bases between them. The CDR3 is made up of 16 amino acids. As DNA, the CDR3 is TGTGCCAGCTCCCCGCGAAAGGGGGGCACACAAGAGACCCAGTACTTC. Translating gives CASSPRKGGTQETQYF.

This clonotype appeared once. Possible read error: a much larger clone is one base away. The rearrangement uses TRBV7-9 and TRBJ2-3, with D unresolved. Germline lookup yields CDR1 SEHNR and CDR2 FQNEAQ (reference sequence). The CDR3 has 11 residues. Trimming removed 4 bases from V and 11 bases from J, with 10 bases in between. The CDR3 DNA is TGTGCCAGCAGCTCTTCTGTGGGGCAGTATTTT. Its protein product is CASSSSVGQYF.

There are many counts of this clonotype. The chain joins TRBV27 to TRBJ1-5; no firm D call. This CDR3 has 15 residues. CDR1 MNHEY and CDR2 SMNVEV come from the germline V gene (reference sequence). Trimming left V 2 bases short and J 5 bases short, with 13 bases between. CDR3 amino acids: CASSLASRRDQPQHF. The CDR3 DNA sequence: TGTGCCAGCAGTTTAGCCAGCCGAAGGGATCAGCCCCAGCATTTT.

At least ten counts were recorded for this clonotype. The CDR3 spells CASSSASGSTTGELFF. CDR3 DNA: TGTGCCAGCAGCTCCGCTAGCGGGAGTACTACCGGGGAGCTGTTTTTT. The chain is built from TRBV11-2 and TRBJ2-2; 10 bases line up with TRBD2. Unmatched junction bases numbered 7, after V lost 4 bases and J lost 5 bases. The CDR3 consists of 16 residues. CDR1 is SGHAT, CDR2 FQNNGV, per germline.

This clonotype was recorded at least ten times. The chain carries TRBV2 and TRBJ1-1; weak D call: TRBD1 (5 bases). The V and J ends lost 3 bases and 4 bases respectively, with 6 bases between them. This CDR3 comprises 12 residues. Looked up from germline, CDR1 is SNHLY and CDR2 is FYNNEI. CDR3 in DNA: TGTGCCAGCAGTGAGGGGCGCACTGAAGCTTTCTTT. Protein: CASSEGRTEAFF.

This clonotype has at least ten counts. The chain combines TRBV2 with TRBJ1-5; tentatively, D is TRBD1 (6 bases). The CDR3 sequence is 12 residues long. Per the germline V gene, CDR1 is SNHLY and CDR2 is FYNNEI. V lost 4 bases and J lost 11, with 12 bases in between. In DNA, the CDR3 is TGTGCCAGCAGTGGGAGGGACACGGCCCAGCATTTT. It is translated as CASSGRDTAQHF.

This clonotype occurred many times. The V gene is TRBV10-3, the J gene TRBJ1-1; 8 bases match TRBD1. V lost 7 bases to trimming and J lost 5 bases; unmatched junction nucleotides: 3. Per germline, CDR1 ENHRY and CDR2 SYGVKD. The CDR3 has 12 residues. The CDR3 is CAITGQGTEAFF. CDR3 sequence (DNA): TGTGCCATCACCGGACAGGGAACTGAAGCTTTCTTT.

A note on this clonotype: A clone one base away is much larger, so this may be a read error. The chain recombines TRBV11-2 with TRBJ2-5, with D uncertain. This CDR3 contains 13 residues. Trimming stripped 3 bases from V and 2 bases from J, with 7 bases between. Germline CDR1 reads SGHAT; CDR2 reads FQNNGV. CDR3 protein: CASSFKIQETQYF. In DNA, the CDR3 is TGTGCCAGCAGCTTCAAGATACAAGAGACCCAGTACTTC.

This clonotype was observed many times. The rearrangement joins TRBV6-5 to TRBJ1-1, with 10 bases lining up with TRBD1. This CDR3 is built from 17 residues. The V and J ends lost 3 bases and 5 bases, in that order; junction bases with no gene match: 12. Germline V gives CDR1 MNHEY, CDR2 SVGAGI. DNA of the CDR3: TGTGCCAGCAGTTATAACTGGGACAGGGGAGGGGAGACTGAAGCTTTCTTT. Its protein is CASSYNWDRGGETEAFF.

In this sample, this clonotype turned up many times. V usage is TRBV11-1 and J usage is TRBJ2-7; tentative D call: TRBD2 (6 bases). Per the germline V gene, CDR1 is SGHAT and CDR2 is FQDESV (reference sequence). CDR3 length: 13 amino acids. Trimming stripped 4 bases from V and 4 bases from J, with 11 bases between. The CDR3 sequence: CASSWGVQYEQYF. The CDR3 region has the DNA TGTGCCAGCAGCTGGGGGGTACAGTACGAGCAGTACTTC.

The sample holds many counts of this clonotype. The rearrangement links TRBV11-2 to TRBJ2-5, with TRBD2 matching over 9 bases. This CDR3 is 13 amino acids long. J gave up 5 bases and V 6 bases, and 4 bases lay outside the gene matches. Germline V gene data show CDR1 as SGHAT and CDR2 as FQNNGV. The CDR3 DNA reads TGTGCCAGCAGTGACGGACTAGCGGAGACCCAGTACTTC. Translation: CASSDGLAETQYF.

Details on this clonotype: A much larger clone differs by one base, so this may be a read error. The V call is TRBV10-1, the J call TRBJ1-1, with a tentative D call TRBD1 (5 bases). Germline V gene lookup returns CDR1 WNHNN and CDR2 SYGVQD (reference sequence). This CDR3 spans 15 amino acids. V was shortened by 4 bases and J by 3 bases, with 15 bases between the two germline ends. The CDR3 coding sequence is TGCGCCAGCAGTGGCCCAGGGATGGGAGACACTGAAGCTTTCTTT. It encodes CASSGPGMGDTEAFF.

The V call is TRBV25-1, the J call TRBJ2-2; no clear D. Germline V gene sequence: CDR1 MGHDK, CDR2 SYGVNS. The V and J ends lost 1 base and 5 bases respectively, with 8 bases between them. The CDR3 is 14 residues long. The CDR3 bases are TGTGCCAGCAGTGAATTCGTATTTACCGGGGAGCTGTTTTTT. Its translation: CASSEFVFTGELFF. Full variable domain (remainder filled in from reference TRBV25-1 and TRBJ2-2): EADIYQTPRYLVIGTGKKITLECSQTMGHDKMYWYQQDPGMELHLIHYSYGVNSTEKGDLSSESTVSRIRTEHFPLTLESARPSHTSQYLCASSEFVFTGELFFGEGSRLTVL.